This section outlines one T cell receptor (beta chain) sequence together with its context. TCRdb keeps only in-frame clones here, not all; method: immunoSEQ multiplex PCR. This sample has some 100,000 clones, with roughly 86% found just once. From germline, CDR1 is KGHSH and CDR2 LQKENI. The CDR3 loop spans 15 amino acids. V lost 1 base, J lost 0 bases, and 6 bases lay in between. The data were obtained in a study of blood T cell repertoires in COVID-19. The chain recombines TRBV18 with TRBJ2-2; a weak D match, TRBD1 (6 bases). The TCR was taken from a woman under 40 with acute or convalescent COVID-19. Sequencing was performed on peripheral blood. The CDR3 nucleotides are TGTGCCAGCTCACCACGACAGGCGAACACCGGGGAGCTGTTTTTT. This sequence encodes CASSPRQANTGELFF. Full variable domain (remainder filled in from reference TRBV18 and TRBJ2-2): NAGVMQNPRHLVRRRGQEARLRCSPMKGHSHVYWYRQLPEEGLKFMVYLQKENIIDESGMPKERFSAEFPKEGPSILRIQQVVRGDSAAYFCASSPRQANTGELFFGEGSRLTVL.